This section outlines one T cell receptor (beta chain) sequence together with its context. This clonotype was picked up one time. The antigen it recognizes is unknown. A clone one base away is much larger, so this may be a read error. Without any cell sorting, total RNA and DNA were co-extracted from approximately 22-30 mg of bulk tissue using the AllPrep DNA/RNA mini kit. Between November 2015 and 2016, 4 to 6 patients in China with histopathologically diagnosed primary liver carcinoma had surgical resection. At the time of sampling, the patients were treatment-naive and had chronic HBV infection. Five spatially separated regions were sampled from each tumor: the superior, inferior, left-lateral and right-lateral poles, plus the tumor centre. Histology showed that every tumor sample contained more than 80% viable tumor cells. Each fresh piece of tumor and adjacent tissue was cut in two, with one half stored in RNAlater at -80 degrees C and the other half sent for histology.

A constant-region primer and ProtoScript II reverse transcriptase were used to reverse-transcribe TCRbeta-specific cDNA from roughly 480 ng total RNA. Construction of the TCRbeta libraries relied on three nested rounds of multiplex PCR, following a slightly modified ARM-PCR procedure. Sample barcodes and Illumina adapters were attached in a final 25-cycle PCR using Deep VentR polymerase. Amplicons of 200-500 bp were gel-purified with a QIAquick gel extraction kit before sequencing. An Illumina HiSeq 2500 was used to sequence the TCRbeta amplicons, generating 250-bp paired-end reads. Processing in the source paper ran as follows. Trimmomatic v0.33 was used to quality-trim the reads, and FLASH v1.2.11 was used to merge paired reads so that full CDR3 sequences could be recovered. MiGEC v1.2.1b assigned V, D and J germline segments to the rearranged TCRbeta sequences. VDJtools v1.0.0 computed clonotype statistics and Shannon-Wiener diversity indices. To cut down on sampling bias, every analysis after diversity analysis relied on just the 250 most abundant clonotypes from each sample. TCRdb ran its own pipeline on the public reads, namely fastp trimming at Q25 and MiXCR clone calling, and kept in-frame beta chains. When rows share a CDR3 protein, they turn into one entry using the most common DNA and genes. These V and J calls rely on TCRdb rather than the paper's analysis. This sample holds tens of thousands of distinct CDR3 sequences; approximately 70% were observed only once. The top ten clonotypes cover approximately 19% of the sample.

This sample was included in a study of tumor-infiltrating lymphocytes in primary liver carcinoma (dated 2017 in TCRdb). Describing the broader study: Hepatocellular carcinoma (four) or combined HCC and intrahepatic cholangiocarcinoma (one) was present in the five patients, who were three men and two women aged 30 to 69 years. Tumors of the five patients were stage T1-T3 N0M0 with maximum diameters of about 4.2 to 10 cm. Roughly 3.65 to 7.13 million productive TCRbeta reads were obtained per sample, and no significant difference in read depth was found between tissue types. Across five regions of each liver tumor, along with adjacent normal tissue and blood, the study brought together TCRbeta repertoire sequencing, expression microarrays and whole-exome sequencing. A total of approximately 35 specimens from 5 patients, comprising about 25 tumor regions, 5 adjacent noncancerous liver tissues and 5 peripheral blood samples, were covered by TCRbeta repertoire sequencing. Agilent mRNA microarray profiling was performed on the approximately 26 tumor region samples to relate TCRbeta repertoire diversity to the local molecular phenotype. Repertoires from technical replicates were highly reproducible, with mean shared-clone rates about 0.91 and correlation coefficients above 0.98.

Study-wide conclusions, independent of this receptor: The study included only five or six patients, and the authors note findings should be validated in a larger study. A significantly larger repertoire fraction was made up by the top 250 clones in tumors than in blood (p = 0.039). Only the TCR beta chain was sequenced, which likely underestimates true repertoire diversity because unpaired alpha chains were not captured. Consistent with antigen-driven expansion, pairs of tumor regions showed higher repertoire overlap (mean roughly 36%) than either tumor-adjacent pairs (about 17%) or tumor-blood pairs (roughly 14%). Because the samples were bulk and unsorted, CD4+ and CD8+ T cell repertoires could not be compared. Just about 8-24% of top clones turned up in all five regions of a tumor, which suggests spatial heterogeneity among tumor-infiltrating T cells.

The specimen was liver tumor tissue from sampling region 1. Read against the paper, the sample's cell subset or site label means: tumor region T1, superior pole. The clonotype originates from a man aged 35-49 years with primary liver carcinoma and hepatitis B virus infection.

The CDR3 region has the sequence CAWSVLAGGPCDYEQFF. The nucleotides read TGTGCCTGGAGTGTACTAGCGGGAGGGCCCTGTGACTATGAGCAGTTCTTC. The rearranged chain carries TRBV30 and TRBJ2-1; TRBD2 agrees with 13 junctional bases. Looking up the germline V gene (reference sequence) yields CDR1 GTSNPN and CDR2 SVGIG. The CDR3 contains 17 residues, cysteine and phenylalanine counted. Only the CDR3 portion is preserved as DNA: 51 bases, with reading frame beginning at the first base. After removal of 0 bases from V and 8 bases from J, the junction retains 10 bases not matched to a gene.